The 21 T cell receptor beta chains presented below share a single source sample, sequenced in a study of shared clonotypes between healthy human individuals. TCRdb keeps only in-frame clones here, not all; method: immunoSEQ multiplex PCR. There are some 510,000 clones in the sample; roughly 78% occur only once, and over 10% lies in the top ten. The specimen sequenced was PBMCs. These receptors originate from a woman in her thirties or forties in good health. Some clones in this sample may be carry-over from other donors' samples.

The chain uses TRBV20-1 and TRBJ1-1, with D maybe TRBD1 (5 bases). Trimming shortened V by 6 bases and J by 3 bases, and 8 bases separated the two germline ends. This CDR3 comprises 11 residues. Looked up from germline, CDR1 is DFQATT and CDR2 is SNEGSKA (reference sequence). In nucleotides, the CDR3 is TGCAGTGCGGGGCACTACACTGAAGCTTTCTTT. Amino acids: CSAGHYTEAFF.

In this sample, this clone turned up a few times. V is TRBV9 and J is TRBJ1-4, with D maybe TRBD1 (6 bases). V lost 4 bases and J 10 bases, leaving 14 bases between the germline ends. Germline lookup yields CDR1 SGDLS and CDR2 YYNGEE. The CDR3 is 13 amino acids. The CDR3 here is CASSPRTVGKLFF. The CDR3 nucleotides read TGTGCCAGCAGCCCAAGGACAGTGGGAAAACTGTTTTTT.

The V call is TRBV9, the J call TRBJ2-5; the match to TRBD2 covers 7 bases. J was trimmed by 5 bases and V by 5 bases; bases with no gene match: 15. Germline V gene data show CDR1 as SGDLS and CDR2 as YYNGEE. This CDR3 is 16 amino acids long. DNA for the CDR3: TGTGCCAGCAGTCCGACGGTCTCCGCGGGGGTGGAGACCCAGTACTTC. Translating gives CASSPTVSAGVETQYF.

In its sample, this clone was seen a few times. The V gene is TRBV5-1, the J gene TRBJ1-1; 7 bases are a match to TRBD1. CDR1 and CDR2 (germline): SGHRS, YFSETQ. Trimming removed 5 bases from V and 0 bases from J; junction bases left unmatched: 7. This CDR3 has 15 amino acids. The CDR3 spells CASSSTGSLNTEAFF. CDR3 sequence (DNA): TGCGCCAGCAGTTCGACAGGGTCATTGAACACTGAAGCTTTCTTT.

V is TRBV5-5 and J is TRBJ2-1; 7 bases align to TRBD2. This CDR3 contains 14 residues. Germline loops: CDR1 SGHKS, CDR2 YYEKEE (reference sequence). With 0 bases clipped from V and 9 bases from J, the junction kept 6 bases outside the gene matches. The CDR3 reads CASSLGTSVSEQFF. The CDR3 region has the DNA TGTGCCAGCAGCTTGGGTACTAGCGTTAGTGAGCAGTTCTTC.

The genes are TRBV28 and TRBJ1-2; TRBD1 matches at 9 bases. Germline values: CDR1 MDHEN, CDR2 SYDVKM. The CDR3 spans 14 residues. The ends lost 6 bases at V and 4 bases at J; junction bases unmatched: 6. The CDR3 is CASRNRDRVYGYTF. The CDR3 nucleotides read TGTGCCAGCAGAAACCGGGACAGGGTCTATGGCTACACCTTC.

The chain is built from TRBV5-1 and TRBJ2-6, with TRBD2 matching 7 bases. Germline CDR1 reads SGHRS; CDR2 reads YFSETQ. The V and J ends lost 7 bases and 2 bases, in that order; junction bases with no gene match: 0. The CDR3 length is 13 residues. CDR3 sequence reads: CASGRAGANVLTF. The CDR3 region has the DNA TGCGCCAGCGGGAGGGCTGGGGCCAACGTCCTGACTTTC.

This chain connects TRBV7-9 to TRBJ2-7, with 7 bases that match TRBD2. Unmatched junction bases numbered 13, after V lost 3 bases and J lost 2 bases. There are 17 residues in the CDR3. Per germline, CDR1 SEHNR and CDR2 FQNEAQ (reference sequence). CDR3 DNA sequence: TGTGCCAGCAGCTTGTCCTCGGGCGGGAGATCAGCCTACGAGCAGTACTTC. Translating gives CASSLSSGGRSAYEQYF.

The genes are TRBV4-2 and TRBJ1-5, with TRBD1 as a possible D gene (5 bases). The germline CDR1 and CDR2 sequences are LGHNA and YNFKEQ. There are 15 residues in the CDR3. V lost 0 bases and J lost 11, with 17 bases in between. CDR3 in DNA: TGTGCCAGCAGCCAAGAAGGCGGGGGAAGATTGGCCCAGCATTTT. Its protein is CASSQEGGGRLAQHF.

The rearrangement joins TRBV28 to TRBJ2-2; 7 positions agree with TRBD1. The CDR3 has 15 amino acids. V was clipped by 8 bases and J by 0 bases; unmatched bases: 6. Germline loops: CDR1 MDHEN, CDR2 SYDVKM. The CDR3 spells CASFPTGTNTGELFF. CDR3 sequence (DNA): TGTGCCAGCTTTCCGACAGGGACGAACACCGGGGAGCTGTTTTTT.

The chain couples TRBV7-2 to TRBJ2-5, with 8 nucleotides matching TRBD2. The CDR3 runs to 16 residues. The germline V gene encodes CDR1 SGHTA and CDR2 FQGNSA. V shed 2 bases and J 4 bases; nucleotides not matched to a gene: 9. The CDR3 DNA is TGTGCCAGCAGCTTAAATGGGGGTCTAGCGGGAGAGACCCAGTACTTC. As protein: CASSLNGGLAGETQYF.

The chain carries TRBV7-9 and TRBJ1-3, with D perhaps matching TRBD1 (5 bases). Germline V CDR1 and CDR2: SEHNR, FQNEAQ (reference sequence). Trimming left V 5 bases short and J 0 bases short, with 11 bases between. The CDR3 is 15 residues long. CDR3 sequence reads: CASSAGPSSGNTIYF. As DNA, the CDR3 is TGTGCCAGCAGCGCGGGACCGAGCTCTGGAAACACCATATATTTT.

This clone appeared a few times. The V gene is TRBV6-1, the J gene TRBJ2-7; possible D gene TRBD1, 6 bases. The length of the CDR3 is 14 residues. The germline V gene encodes CDR1 MNHNS and CDR2 SASEGT. The V and J ends lost 1 base and 12 bases respectively, with 19 bases between them. The CDR3 loop reads CASSEVTDTGRWYF. DNA for the CDR3: TGTGCCAGCAGTGAAGTCACGGACACAGGGAGATGGTACTTC.

This chain links TRBV19 with TRBJ1-1; 12 nucleotides line up with TRBD1. The CDR3 covers 16 residues. Trimming cost V 6 bases and J 4 bases; bases outside gene matches: 9. The germline gives CDR1 LNHDA, CDR2 SQIVND (reference sequence). Written as DNA, the CDR3 is TGTGCCAGTAGCCCCGGGACAGGGGGCGTCGGCACTGAAGCTTTCTTT. Translated: CASSPGTGGVGTEAFF.

The V gene is TRBV28, the J gene TRBJ2-1; 9 positions agree with TRBD2. The V segment lost 10 bases and the J segment 7 bases; nucleotides outside the gene matches: 17. CDR1 is MDHEN, CDR2 SYDVKM, per germline. CDR3 length: 16 amino acids. CDR3 bases: TGTGCCACCATTGGCGGGGGGGGGAGTACTTGGAATGAGCAGTTCTTC. Translated, it gives CATIGGGGSTWNEQFF.

This clone appeared once. This chain connects TRBV5-1 to TRBJ2-3; the match to TRBD2 covers 7 bases. CDR1 is SGHRS, CDR2 YFSETQ, per germline. The CDR3 is 16 residues long. V dropped 0 bases and J dropped 2; count of bases not matched to a gene: 6. The DNA of the CDR3 is TGCGCCAGCAGCTTGGCTCCTAGCGGACCCACAGATACGCAGTATTTT. Its protein product is CASSLAPSGPTDTQYF.

The rearrangement links TRBV19 to TRBJ1-5; no definite D call. The CDR3 sequence is 15 residues long. Germline loops: CDR1 LNHDA, CDR2 SQIVND (reference sequence). The ends were cut back, 7 bases at V and 0 bases at J, with 13 bases in the middle. This CDR3 reads CASINGRNSNQPQHF. Here the CDR3 DNA reads TGTGCCAGTATCAATGGACGGAATAGCAATCAGCCCCAGCATTTT.

The V gene is TRBV5-1, the J gene TRBJ2-1; no clear D. CDR1 SGHRS and CDR2 YFSETQ come from the germline V gene. The length of the CDR3 is 14 residues. The V end was cut by 6 bases, the J end by 5 bases, with 15 bases between. CDR3: CASTQIGGNNEQFF. The CDR3 nucleotides read TGCGCCAGCACCCAAATTGGCGGAAACAATGAGCAGTTCTTC.

This clone was recorded at least ten times. This chain connects TRBV19 to TRBJ1-4; a weak D match, TRBD1 (5 bases). This CDR3 is 13 amino acids long. V lost 6 bases to trimming and J lost 4 bases, with 9 bases between them. Per the germline V gene, CDR1 is LNHDA and CDR2 is SQIVND (reference sequence). CDR3 DNA sequence: TGTGCCAGTAGCGGGACGGTTAATGAAAAACTGTTTTTT. Translated: CASSGTVNEKLFF.

V and J are TRBV5-6 and TRBJ2-1; 11 bases are a match to TRBD1. The germline gives CDR1 SGHDT, CDR2 YYEEEE. The CDR3 loop spans 16 amino acids. Losses at the gene ends were 4 bases for V and 6 bases for J; bases not matched to a gene: 9. The CDR3 is CASSADTGTGGNEQFF. The CDR3 DNA reads as TGTGCCAGCAGCGCAGACACCGGGACAGGGGGCAATGAGCAGTTCTTC.

The chain joins TRBV7-3 to TRBJ2-3; 7 bases match TRBD2. CDR3 length equals 16 residues. Germline assignment: CDR1 SGHTA and CDR2 FQGTGA. With 5 bases clipped from V and 0 bases from J, the junction kept 8 bases outside the gene matches. Here the CDR3 DNA reads TGTGCCAGCAGCCCTAGTATCGGGAGGAGCACAGATACGCAGTATTTT. This translates into CASSPSIGRSTDTQYF.